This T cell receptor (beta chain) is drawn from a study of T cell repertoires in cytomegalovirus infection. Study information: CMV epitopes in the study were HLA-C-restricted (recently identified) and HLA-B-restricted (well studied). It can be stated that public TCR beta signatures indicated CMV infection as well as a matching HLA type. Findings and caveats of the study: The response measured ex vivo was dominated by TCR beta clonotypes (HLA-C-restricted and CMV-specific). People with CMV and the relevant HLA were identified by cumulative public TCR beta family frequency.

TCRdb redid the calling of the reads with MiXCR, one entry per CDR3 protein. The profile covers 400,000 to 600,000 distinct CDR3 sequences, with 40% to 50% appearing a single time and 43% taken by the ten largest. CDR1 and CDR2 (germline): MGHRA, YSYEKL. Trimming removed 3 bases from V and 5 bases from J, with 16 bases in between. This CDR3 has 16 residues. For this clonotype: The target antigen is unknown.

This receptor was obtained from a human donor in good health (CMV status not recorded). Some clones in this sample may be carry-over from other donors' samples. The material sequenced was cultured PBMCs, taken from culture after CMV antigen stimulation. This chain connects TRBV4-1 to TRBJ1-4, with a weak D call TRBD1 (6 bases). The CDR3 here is CASSQWTVDLNEKLFF. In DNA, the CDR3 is TGCGCCAGCAGCCAGTGGACAGTAGATTTGAATGAAAAACTGTTTTTT.